The sequence of this TCR beta chain was determined in a study of blood T cell repertoires in COVID-19. Trimming cost V 4 bases and J 8 bases, with 19 bases left between them. The CDR3 is made up of 15 amino acids. Germline CDR1 reads SGHKS; CDR2 reads YYEKEE (reference sequence). In the original processing: Amplified reference gene primers provided the basis for estimating nucleated cell counts. Sequenced by immunoSEQ multiplex PCR; TCRdb stores in-frame clones only, minus some. V and J calls and clone size are as listed in that table; D and trimming were resolved from the DNA. The sample yields approximately 290,000 clones, nearly 90% seen once. This clone was picked up one time.

The rearrangement uses TRBV5-5 and TRBJ1-3; no clear D gene. Sequencing used peripheral blood. The sequence came from a woman under 40 with COVID-19, enrolled during active disease. The CDR3 DNA reads as TGTGCCAGCAGCCTGGCGTGGGTCGACGAGGACACCATATATTTT. This gives the protein CASSLAWVDEDTIYF.